The T cell receptor (beta chain) described here comes from a study of blood T cell repertoires in COVID-19. As for the study in general: From T cells, B-cell-depleted T cells, or PBMCs came the material, which was cDNA or gDNA.

V gave up 7 bases and J gave up 3 bases; unmatched junction bases: 4. This CDR3 contains 14 residues. Germline-derived CDR1 and CDR2 are LNHDA and SQIVND (reference sequence). The assay was immunoSEQ multiplex PCR, and TCRdb's table has in-frame clones only and misses some. The sample has approximately 230,000 clones; around 84% are singletons. This sequence joins TRBV19 and TRBJ2-2, with 8 positions matching TRBD2. The sequence derives from a man aged 25-40 years with active or convalescent COVID-19. The sequenced sample consisted of peripheral blood. CDR3 sequence (DNA): TGTGCCAGTACCTCGGGGGGGTACACCGGGGAGCTGTTTTTT. Its protein is CASTSGGYTGELFF.